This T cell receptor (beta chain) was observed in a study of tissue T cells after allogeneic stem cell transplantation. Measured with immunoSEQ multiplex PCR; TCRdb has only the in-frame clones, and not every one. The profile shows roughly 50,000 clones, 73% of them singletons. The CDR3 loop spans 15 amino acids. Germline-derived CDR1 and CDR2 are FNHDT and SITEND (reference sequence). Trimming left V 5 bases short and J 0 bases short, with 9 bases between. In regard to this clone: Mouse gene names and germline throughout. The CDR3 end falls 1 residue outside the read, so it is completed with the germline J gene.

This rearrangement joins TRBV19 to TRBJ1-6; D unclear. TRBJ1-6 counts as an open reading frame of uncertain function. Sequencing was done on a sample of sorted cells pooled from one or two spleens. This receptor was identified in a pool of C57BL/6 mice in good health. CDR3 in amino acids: CASRHRNSYNSPLYF. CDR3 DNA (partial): TGTGCCAGCAGGCACAGAAATTCCTATAATTCGCCCCTCTAC.